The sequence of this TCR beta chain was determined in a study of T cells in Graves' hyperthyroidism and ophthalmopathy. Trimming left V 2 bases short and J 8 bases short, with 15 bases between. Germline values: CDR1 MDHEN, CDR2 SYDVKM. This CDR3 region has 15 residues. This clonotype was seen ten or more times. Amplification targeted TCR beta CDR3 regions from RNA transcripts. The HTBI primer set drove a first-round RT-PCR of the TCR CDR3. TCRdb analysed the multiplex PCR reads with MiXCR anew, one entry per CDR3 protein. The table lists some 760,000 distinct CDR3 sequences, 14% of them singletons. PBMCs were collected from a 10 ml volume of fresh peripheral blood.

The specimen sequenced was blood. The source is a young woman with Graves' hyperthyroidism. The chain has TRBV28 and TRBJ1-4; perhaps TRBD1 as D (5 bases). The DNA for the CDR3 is TGTGCCAGCAGTTTACCGGGACCGGTTGGGGAAAAACTGTTTTTT. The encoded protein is CASSLPGPVGEKLFF.